A single sample is the source of the 3 T cell receptor beta chains below, sequenced in a study of cytotoxic CD8 clonotypes in ibrutinib-treated CLL. Assay used: immunoSEQ multiplex PCR; TCRdb lists only in-frame clones, some missing. The sample carries some 14,000 clones, 52% recorded once. The sequenced sample was PBMCs, obtained at an approximately 22-month disease-progression time point, from a patient treated with ibrutinib. These TCRs come from a human donor with chronic lymphocytic leukemia.

The rearrangement links TRBV11-3 to TRBJ2-2, with TRBD1 matching 7 bases. J lost 6 bases, V lost 5 bases, and 3 bases had no gene match. The CDR3 extends over 13 amino acids. The germline CDR1 and CDR2 sequences are SGHNT and YENEEA. The chain's CDR3 is CASSLTGAGELFF. The CDR3 coding sequence is TGTGCCAGCAGCCTTACAGGGGCCGGGGAGCTGTTTTTT.

The chain carries TRBV19 and TRBJ1-1; 10 positions agree with TRBD1. V dropped 7 bases and J dropped 5; count of bases not matched to a gene: 7. The CDR3 runs 14 residues. Germline CDR1 and CDR2: LNHDA and SQIVND (reference sequence). CDR3 region: CASIKDRGRTEAFF. CDR3 sequence (DNA): TGTGCCAGTATCAAAGACAGGGGGCGGACTGAAGCTTTCTTT.

This clone is medium-sized in the sample. This sequence joins TRBV27 and TRBJ2-7; no firm D call. V gave up 4 bases and J gave up 2 bases, with 12 bases separating them. The CDR3 sequence is 14 residues long. The germline V gene has CDR1 MNHEY and CDR2 SMNVEV (reference sequence). The CDR3 sequence is CASSWVSPTYEQYF. The CDR3 nucleotides are TGTGCCAGCAGTTGGGTGAGTCCGACCTACGAGCAGTACTTC.